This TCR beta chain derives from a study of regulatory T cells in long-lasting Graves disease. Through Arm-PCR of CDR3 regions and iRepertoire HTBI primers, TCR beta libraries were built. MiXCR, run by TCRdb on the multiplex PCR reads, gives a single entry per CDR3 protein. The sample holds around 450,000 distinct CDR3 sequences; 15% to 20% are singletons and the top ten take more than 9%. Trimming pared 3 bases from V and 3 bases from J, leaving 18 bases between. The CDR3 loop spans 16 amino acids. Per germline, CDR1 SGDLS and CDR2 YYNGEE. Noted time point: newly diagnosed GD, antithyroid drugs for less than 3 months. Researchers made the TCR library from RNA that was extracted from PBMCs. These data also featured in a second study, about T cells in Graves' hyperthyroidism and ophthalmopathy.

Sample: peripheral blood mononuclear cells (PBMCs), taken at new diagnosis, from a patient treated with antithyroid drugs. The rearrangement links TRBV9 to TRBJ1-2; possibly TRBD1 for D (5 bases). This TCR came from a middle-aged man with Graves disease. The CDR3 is CASSAQALGRDYGYTF. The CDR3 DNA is TGTGCCAGCAGCGCACAGGCCCTAGGTAGGGACTATGGCTACACCTTC.